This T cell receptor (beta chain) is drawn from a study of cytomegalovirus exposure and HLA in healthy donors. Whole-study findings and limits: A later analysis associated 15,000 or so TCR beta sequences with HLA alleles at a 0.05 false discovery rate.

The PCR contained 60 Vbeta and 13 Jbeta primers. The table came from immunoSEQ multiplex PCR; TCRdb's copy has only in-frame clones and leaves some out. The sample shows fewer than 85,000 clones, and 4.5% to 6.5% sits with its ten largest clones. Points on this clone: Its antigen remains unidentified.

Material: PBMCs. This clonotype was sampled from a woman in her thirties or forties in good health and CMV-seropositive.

CDR3 amino acids: CASSPSNNEQFF. CDR3 bases: TGCGCCAGCAGTCCTTCTAACAATGAGCAGTTCTTC. This chain joins TRBV10-1 and TRBJ2-1; unclear D gene. V was trimmed by 5 bases and J by 5 bases, leaving 7 bases between them. This CDR3 has 12 residues. From germline, CDR1 is WNHNN and CDR2 SYGVQD (reference sequence).